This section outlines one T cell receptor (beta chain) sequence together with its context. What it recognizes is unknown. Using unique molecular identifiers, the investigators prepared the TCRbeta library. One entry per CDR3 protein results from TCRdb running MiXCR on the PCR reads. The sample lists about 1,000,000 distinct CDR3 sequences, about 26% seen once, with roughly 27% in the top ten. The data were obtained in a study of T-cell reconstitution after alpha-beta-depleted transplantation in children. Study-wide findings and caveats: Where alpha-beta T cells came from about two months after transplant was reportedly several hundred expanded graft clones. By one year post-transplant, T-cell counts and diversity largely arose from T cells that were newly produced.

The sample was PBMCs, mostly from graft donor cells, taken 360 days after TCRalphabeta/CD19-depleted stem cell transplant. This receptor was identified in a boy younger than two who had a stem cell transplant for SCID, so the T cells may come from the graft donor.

In nucleotides, the CDR3 is TGTGCCAGCAGTCGACTAGCGGGGGCTCCCGGGGAGACCCAGTACTTC. Protein product: CASSRLAGAPGETQYF. The chain joins TRBV28 to TRBJ2-5; 12 bases are shared with TRBD2. With V trimmed by 5 bases and J by 5 bases, 9 bases remained unmatched. Germline values: CDR1 MDHEN, CDR2 SYDVKM. This CDR3 contains 16 residues.